These 17 T cell receptor beta chains came from one sample sequenced in a study of OX40 agonist ivuxolimab in advanced cancers. Libraries came from the immunoSEQ multiplex PCR assay. TCRdb took this table from immuneACCESS and kept in-frame rearrangements with V and J called. Such tables lack part of the clones; where checked against another copy, unresolved V genes explain under half of the gap, and the rest is unexplained. The sample includes about 84,000 clones, with 80% to 90% observed a single time. The ten largest clones take up 0.15% to 0.2% of the sample. The material was CD4+ or CD8+ T cells sorted from blood, obtained in a trial of the OX40 agonist ivuxolimab. The receptor set was obtained from an adult with an advanced solid tumor such as melanoma, head and neck, liver or kidney cancer.

This chain links TRBV28 with TRBJ2-7; D is uncertain. V was clipped by 4 bases and J by 6 bases, with 13 bases between them. This CDR3 has 13 amino acids. Germline V gene sequence: CDR1 MDHEN, CDR2 SYDVKM. The CDR3 protein is CASSSAHRFEQYF. The DNA of the CDR3 is TGTGCCAGCAGTTCCGCCCATCGTTTCGAGCAGTACTTC.

Notes on this clone: At one of its ends the junction is not consistent with the germline gene, which may arise from a read error. V gene TRBV30 combines with J gene TRBJ2-3; D gene ambiguous. The CDR3 loop spans 13 amino acids. Germline V gene lookup returns CDR1 GTSNPN and CDR2 SVGIG (reference sequence). CDR3 coding DNA: TGTGCCTGGCGAGCGCGGCGTCACAGATACGCAGTATTT. This gives the protein CAWRARRHRYAVF.

The chain is built from TRBV6-6 and TRBJ1-2, with D hard to call. Looked up from germline, CDR1 is MNHNY and CDR2 is SVGAGI (reference sequence). Between the trimmed V and J ends, which lost 6 bases and 1 base, there was a span of 9 bases. The CDR3 has 13 residues. The CDR3 loop is CASSPPNNYGYTF. The CDR3 DNA reads as TGTGCCAGCAGCCCCCCTAATAACTATGGCTACACCTTC.

The rearrangement joins TRBV5-1 to TRBJ2-5, with 8 bases aligning to TRBD1. Germline assignment: CDR1 SGHRS and CDR2 YFSETQ. V shed 4 bases, J shed 2 bases, and the junction held 4 bases outside the gene matches. There are 14 residues in the CDR3. CDR3 coding DNA: TGCGCCAGCAGCCAAGGGACAGGACAAGAGACCCAGTACTTC. The encoded protein is CASSQGTGQETQYF. The full variable domain, in which reference TRBV5-1 and TRBJ2-5 provide the parts outside the CDR3, is KAGVTQTPRYLIKTRGQQVTLSCSPISGHRSVSWYQQTPGQGLQFLFEYFSETQRNKGNFPGRFSGRQFSNSRSEMNVSTLELGDSALYLCASSQGTGQETQYFGPGTRLLVL.

This chain links TRBV5-1 with TRBJ2-5, with D perhaps TRBD1 or TRBD2 (5 bases each). Germline V lookup: CDR1 SGHRS, CDR2 YFSETQ. Trimming removed 0 bases at V and 2 bases at J, with 11 bases between. The CDR3 has 15 residues. In nucleotides, the CDR3 is TGCGCCAGCAGCTTGGGAGGGACCCAACAAGAGACCCAGTACTTC. It codes for CASSLGGTQQETQYF. The full variable domain, with the rest looked up from reference TRBV5-1 and TRBJ2-5, is KAGVTQTPRYLIKTRGQQVTLSCSPISGHRSVSWYQQTPGQGLQFLFEYFSETQRNKGNFPGRFSGRQFSNSRSEMNVSTLELGDSALYLCASSLGGTQQETQYFGPGTRLLVL.

V is TRBV7-2 and J is TRBJ1-1; the D is unclear. Trimming took 4 bases from V and 1 from J, leaving 10 bases between them. The germline gives CDR1 SGHTA, CDR2 FQGNSA. The CDR3 spans 14 residues. As DNA, the CDR3 is TGTGCCAGCAGCTACGGAGTGGGGAACACTGAAGCTTTCTTT. This codes for CASSYGVGNTEAFF.

This clone was found many times. An end of the junction does not agree with germline; a read error may underlie this. The V and J genes are TRBV7-7 and TRBJ2-5, with a possible D match to TRBD1 (6 bases). The length of the CDR3 is 14 residues. The V gene's germline CDR1 is SSHAT and CDR2 FNYEAQ (reference sequence). The CDR3 here is CASSLRSRGETQYF. In nucleotides, the CDR3 is TGTGCTAGCAGCTTAAGGTCCAGGGGAGAGACCCAGTACTTC.

This sequence joins TRBV13 and TRBJ2-2; 7 bases agree with TRBD1. The CDR3 extends over 14 amino acids. Germline V gene sequence: CDR1 PRHDT, CDR2 FYEKMQ (reference sequence). J gave up 3 bases and V 7 bases, and 5 bases lay outside the gene matches. CDR3 coding DNA: TGTGCCAGCAACAGGGGCCAGGACACCGGGGAGCTGTTTTTT. This encodes CASNRGQDTGELFF.

This rearrangement joins TRBV27 to TRBJ2-7; D not resolved. The CDR3 spans 15 residues. The germline V gene encodes CDR1 MNHEY and CDR2 SMNVEV (reference sequence). V gave up 0 bases and J gave up 3 bases, with 12 bases separating them. This CDR3 is CASSLSPNSYYEQYF. The CDR3 coding sequence is TGTGCCAGCAGTTTATCCCCGAACTCCTACTACGAGCAGTACTTC.

The chain uses TRBV5-5 and TRBJ1-2; TRBD1 might be the D (5 bases). V was shortened by 4 bases and J by 7 bases, with 11 bases between the two germline ends. The V gene's germline CDR1 is SGHKS and CDR2 YYEKEE (reference sequence). The CDR3 is made up of 12 amino acids. The CDR3 region is CASSPGTGGYTF. The CDR3 bases are TGTGCCAGCAGCCCAGGGACCGGTGGCTACACCTTC.

This rearrangement joins TRBV5-1 to TRBJ2-5; D is unclear. Germline CDR1 is SGHRS and CDR2 is YFSETQ. Trimming stripped 0 bases from V and 1 base from J, with 7 bases between. The CDR3 extends over 14 amino acids. CDR3 residues: CASSLAVPQETQYF. The CDR3, as DNA: TGCGCCAGCAGCTTGGCCGTGCCCCAAGAGACCCAGTACTTC.

The chain uses TRBV5-1 and TRBJ2-5; TRBD1 matches 9 bases. V lost 2 bases to trimming and J lost 5 bases; unmatched junction nucleotides: 10. This CDR3 is 16 amino acids long. Germline CDR1 and CDR2: SGHRS and YFSETQ. The CDR3 loop is CASSLSTGGAYETQYF. CDR3 nucleotide sequence: TGCGCCAGCAGCTTATCCACAGGGGGCGCGTATGAGACCCAGTACTTC.

V is TRBV5-1 and J is TRBJ1-5; no clear D gene. CDR3 size: 14 residues. The ends were cut back, 0 bases at V and 4 bases at J, with 8 bases in the middle. Looked up from germline, CDR1 is SGHRS and CDR2 is YFSETQ. The CDR3 spells CASSLGLGNQPQHF. The DNA of the CDR3 is TGCGCCAGCAGCTTGGGTCTCGGAAATCAGCCCCAGCATTTT.

The rearrangement links TRBV30 to TRBJ1-5, with D perhaps matching TRBD1 (6 bases). Germline loops: CDR1 GTSNPN, CDR2 SVGIG (reference sequence). V lost 2 bases and J 9 bases, leaving 17 bases between the germline ends. The CDR3 extends over 14 amino acids. Here the CDR3 DNA reads TGTGCCTGGAGTATTACAGGGAGGGGGGGGCCCCAGCATTTT. Translation: CAWSITGRGGPQHF.

V gene TRBV4-1 combines with J gene TRBJ2-5; D not certain. Trimming left V 4 bases short and J 1 base short, with 13 bases between. The CDR3 sequence is 15 residues long. Per the germline V gene, CDR1 is MGHRA and CDR2 is YSYEKL. The CDR3 nucleotides are TGCGCCAGCAGCCTCCTACCGGGCTCCCAAGAGACCCAGTACTTC. It specifies CASSLLPGSQETQYF.

The chain has TRBV7-9 and TRBJ1-2; D might be TRBD1 (5 bases). The germline CDR1 and CDR2 sequences are SEHNR and FQNEAQ (reference sequence). V was pared by 3 bases and J by 4 bases, with 12 bases between. This CDR3 is 14 amino acids long. CDR3 amino acids: CASSFGGGSYGYTF. For the CDR3, the DNA is TGTGCCAGCAGCTTTGGCGGGGGAAGCTATGGCTACACCTTC.

The chain couples TRBV5-8 to TRBJ2-7; the match to TRBD2 covers 9 bases. The CDR3 length is 15 residues. Germline values: CDR1 SGHTS, CDR2 YDEGEE. V dropped 4 bases and J dropped 2; count of bases not matched to a gene: 7. The CDR3 is CASSRRGGTPYEQYF. CDR3 in DNA: TGTGCCAGCAGCCGGCGGGGGGGTACCCCCTACGAGCAGTACTTC.